The 7 T cell receptor beta chains reported below all come from one sample, sequenced in a study of control samples from healthy donors and cancer patients. Here immunoSEQ multiplex PCR was the method, and the copy in TCRdb shows in-frame clones only, minus some. Of tens of thousands of clones listed, about 89% are singletons. Sample: PBMCs. Receptor source: a woman aged 50 to 60 with colorectal cancer.

The chain has TRBV3-1 (or the pseudogene TRBV3-2) and TRBJ1-2, with 7 bases that match TRBD1. CDR3 length equals 17 residues. J was trimmed by 4 bases and V by 2 bases; bases with no gene match: 13. From germline, CDR1 is LGHDT and CDR2 YNNKEL (reference sequence). The CDR3, as DNA: TGTGCCAGCAGCCAAACTACTCCGGGACAGTCATCCTATGGCTACACCTTC. Its translation: CASSQTTPGQSSYGYTF.

J is TRBJ2-2 and V is TRBV7-7; D remains unclear. CDR3 length equals 12 residues. Germline loops: CDR1 SSHAT, CDR2 FNYEAQ (reference sequence). Trimming stripped 7 bases from V and 6 bases from J, with 9 bases between. CDR3 residues: CASTLRAGELFF. The CDR3 region has the DNA TGTGCCAGCACCCTAAGAGCCGGGGAGCTGTTTTTT.

The rearrangement joins TRBV4-1 to TRBJ1-5; 11 bases fit TRBD1. The CDR3 consists of 16 residues. Germline CDR1 MGHRA, CDR2 YSYEKL. V lost 0 bases to trimming and J lost 7 bases; unmatched junction nucleotides: 5. CDR3 coding DNA: TGCGCCAGCAGCCAAGATCGTAGGACAGGGGGCCAGCCCCAGCATTTT. Translated, it gives CASSQDRRTGGQPQHF.

V usage is TRBV13 and J usage is TRBJ1-5; D gene ambiguous. The CDR3 runs 12 residues. V gave up 2 bases and J gave up 9 bases, with 8 bases separating them. The germline gives CDR1 PRHDT, CDR2 FYEKMQ (reference sequence). As DNA, the CDR3 is TGTGCCAGCAGCTTATCGCGGGGGCCCCAGCATTTT. Amino acids: CASSLSRGPQHF.

The CDR3 region has the DNA TGTGCTAGTGGTACCCGGACAGGGGCGCGCACAGATACGCAGTATTTT. Translation: CASGTRTGARTDTQYF. The V gene is TRBV12-5, the J gene TRBJ2-3, with 9 bases identical to TRBD1. After removal of 5 bases from V and 1 base from J, the junction contained 7 bases not matched to a gene. Germline-derived CDR1 and CDR2 are LGHNT and FRNRAP. The CDR3 runs 16 residues.

V and J are TRBV10-3 and TRBJ1-1, with D perhaps matching TRBD1 (5 bases). Germline-derived CDR1 and CDR2 are ENHRY and SYGVKD. V lost 0 bases and J lost 0, with 11 bases in between. This CDR3 is 16 amino acids long. CDR3 loop: CAISESQALMNTEAFF. CDR3 sequence (DNA): TGTGCCATCAGTGAGTCACAGGCGCTCATGAACACTGAAGCTTTCTTT.

The chain couples TRBV4-1 to TRBJ1-2; D possibly corresponds to TRBD1 (6 bases). This CDR3 is 14 amino acids long. CDR1 MGHRA and CDR2 YSYEKL come from the germline V gene. V shed 1 base and J shed 4 bases, with 10 bases lying between them. This CDR3 reads CASSQAQGSYGYTF. The DNA for the CDR3 is TGCGCCAGCAGCCAAGCTCAGGGGAGCTATGGCTACACCTTC.